This TCR beta chain is drawn from a study of T cells in Graves' hyperthyroidism and ophthalmopathy. Study results and limitations: In the analysis, a 13 V-J model separated ophthalmopathy from stable hyperthyroidism.

Points on this clonotype: Its antigen is currently unknown.

J gave up 1 base and V 1 base, and 5 bases lay outside the gene matches. Per the germline V gene, CDR1 is MGHRA and CDR2 is YSYEKL. The CDR3 is 16 amino acids. TCR beta CDR3 sequences were amplified from RNA transcripts. An initial round of RT-PCR targeting the TCR CDR3 relied on the HTBI primer set. TCRdb reprocessed the multiplex PCR reads with MiXCR, giving one entry per CDR3 protein. The repertoire holds around 300,000 distinct CDR3 sequences, with 20% to 25% as singletons. This TCR was recovered from a man aged 30 to 45 with Graves' ophthalmopathy. Sequenced material: blood. The V call is TRBV4-1, the J call TRBJ1-1; 8 nucleotides line up with TRBD1. The CDR3 loop is CASSQVRQGSNTEAFF. CDR3 coding DNA: TGCGCCAGCAGCCAAGTCCGACAGGGGTCGAACACTGAAGCTTTCTTT.